This T cell receptor beta chain derives from a study of cytomegalovirus exposure and HLA in healthy donors. Using immunoSEQ multiplex PCR, the repertoire was profiled, and TCRdb retains in-frame clones only, with some absent. The sample lists about 160,000 clones, roughly 89% occurring once. In regard to this clone: Antigen: not known.

Trimming shortened V by 3 bases and J by 4 bases, and 19 bases separated the two germline ends. This CDR3 spans 17 amino acids. In germline, CDR1 is KGHSH, CDR2 LQKENI. Overall study results and limits: In the 90 to 150 validation repertoires, approximately 94% of cluster scores exceeded 0, per a later analysis. Cytomegalovirus-associated TCR beta chains were listed, numbering 164. Accounts indicate the classifier identified cytomegalovirus status with strong specificity and sensitivity.

The chain has TRBV18 and TRBJ2-1, with D maybe TRBD1 (6 bases). Sequencing used PBMCs. This receptor was identified in a woman under 30 in good health and CMV-seropositive. The CDR3 sequence: CASSPLPRTVRYNEQFF. The CDR3 coding sequence is TGTGCCAGCTCACCCCTACCCCGGACAGTTCGGTACAATGAGCAGTTCTTC. Full variable domain (rest looked up from reference TRBV18 and TRBJ2-1): NAGVMQNPRHLVRRRGQEARLRCSPMKGHSHVYWYRQLPEEGLKFMVYLQKENIIDESGMPKERFSAEFPKEGPSILRIQQVVRGDSAAYFCASSPLPRTVRYNEQFFGPGTRLTVL.